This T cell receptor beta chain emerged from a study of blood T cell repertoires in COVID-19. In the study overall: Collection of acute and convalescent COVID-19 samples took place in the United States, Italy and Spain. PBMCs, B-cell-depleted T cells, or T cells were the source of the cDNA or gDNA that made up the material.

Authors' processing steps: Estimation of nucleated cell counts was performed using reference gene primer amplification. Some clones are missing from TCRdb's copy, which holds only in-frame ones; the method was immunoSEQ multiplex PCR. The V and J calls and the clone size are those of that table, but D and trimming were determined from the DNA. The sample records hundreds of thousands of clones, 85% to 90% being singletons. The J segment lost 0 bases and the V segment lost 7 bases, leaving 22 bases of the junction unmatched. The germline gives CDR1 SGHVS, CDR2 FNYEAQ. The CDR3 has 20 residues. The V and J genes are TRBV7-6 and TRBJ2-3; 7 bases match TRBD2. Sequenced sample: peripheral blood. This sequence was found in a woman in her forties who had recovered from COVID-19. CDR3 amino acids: CASTQHLSGPGILSTDTQYF. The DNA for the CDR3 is TGTGCCAGCACCCAGCACCTTAGCGGGCCGGGGATACTTAGCACAGATACGCAGTATTTT. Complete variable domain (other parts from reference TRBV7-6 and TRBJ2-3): GAGVSQSPRYKVTKRGQDVALRCDPISGHVSLYWYRQALGQGPEFLTYFNYEAQQDKSGLPNDRFSAERPEGSISTLTIQRTEQRDSAMYRCASTQHLSGPGILSTDTQYFGPGTRLTVL.